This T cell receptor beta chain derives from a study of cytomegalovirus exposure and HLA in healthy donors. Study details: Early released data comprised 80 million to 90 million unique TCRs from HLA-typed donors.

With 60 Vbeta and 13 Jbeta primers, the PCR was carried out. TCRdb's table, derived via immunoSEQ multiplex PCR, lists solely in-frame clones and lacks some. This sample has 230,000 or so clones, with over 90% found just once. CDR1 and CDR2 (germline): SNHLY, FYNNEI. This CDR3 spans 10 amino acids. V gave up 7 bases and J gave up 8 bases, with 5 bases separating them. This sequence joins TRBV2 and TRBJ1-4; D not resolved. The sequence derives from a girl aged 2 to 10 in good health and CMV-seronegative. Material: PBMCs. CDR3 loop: CASTGEKLFF. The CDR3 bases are TGTGCCAGCACGGGGGAAAAACTGTTTTTT. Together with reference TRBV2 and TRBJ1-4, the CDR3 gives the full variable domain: EPEVTQTPSHQVTQMGQEVILRCVPISNHLYFYWYRQILGQKVEFLVSFYNNEISEKSEIFDDQFSVERPDGSNFTLKIRSTKLEDSAMYFCASTGEKLFFGSGTQLSVL.